This is a list of T cell receptor beta chains from one sample in a study of read filtering for tumor transcriptome and immune sequencing. TCRdb re-analysed the reads in MiXCR, keeping a single row per CDR3 protein. Of 85,000 or so distinct CDR3 sequences in the sample, approximately 13% were seen once. Specimen: a population of CD138-negative cells sorted from bone marrow. Every receptor here comes from a donor at least 40 years old with multiple myeloma. Both conserved end residues are part of each CDR3. The D gene is left open where the match is weak.

V gene,J gene,D gene,CDR3 protein
TRBV7-6,TRBJ2-1,TRBD2,CASSSRGGGNEQFF
TRBV15,TRBJ1-1,NA,CATSSQPGTEAFF
TRBV29-1,TRBJ2-1,TRBD2,CSVEGPGTSGLGEQFF
TRBV6-2/TRBV6-3,TRBJ2-7,TRBD2,CASRGTSAYEQYF
TRBV9,TRBJ2-7,TRBD2,CASSVGGLAGDEQYF
TRBV20-1,TRBJ2-3,NA,CSAEGGADTQYF
TRBV20-1,TRBJ1-1,TRBD1,CSVQGAVNTEAFF
TRBV7-8,TRBJ2-5,TRBD2,CASSTWTSGEVETQYF
TRBV2,TRBJ2-1,TRBD2,CASRGGLADYNEQFF
TRBV11-2,TRBJ2-1,NA,CASSSINELFF
TRBV20-1,TRBJ2-7,TRBD1,CSARSTGGKDEQYF
TRBV11-2,TRBJ1-2,NA,CASSYSGVGYGYTF
TRBV20-1,TRBJ1-1,TRBD1,CSAQTGGTEAFF
TRBV20-1,TRBJ2-1,TRBD2,CSALLAAAYNEQFF
TRBV4-1,TRBJ2-1,NA,CASSQRIGTGHNNEQFF
TRBV5-1,TRBJ2-3,NA,CASSLVGHSTDTQYF
TRBV12-3/TRBV12-4,TRBJ2-7,NA,CASSSPRTDYEQYF
TRBV6-5,TRBJ2-1,NA,CASSEEQWYNEQFF
TRBV28,TRBJ1-2,NA,CASSLSSAYGYTF
TRBV30,TRBJ2-2,NA,CAWSSYGGGSGELFF
TRBV3-1,TRBJ2-1,NA,CASSQDGGRWGWNEQFF
TRBV3-1,TRBJ2-2,NA,CASSQDWVRPTGELFF
TRBV4-1,TRBJ2-2,NA,CASSQQAENTGELFF
TRBV28,TRBJ1-5,NA,CASSFSDQPQHF
TRBV5-1,TRBJ2-1,TRBD2,CASSLGGAGAYNEQFF
TRBV29-1,TRBJ2-3,NA,CSVGLETDTQYF
TRBV3-1,TRBJ1-1,NA,CASSPRGGSLNTEAFF
TRBV7-3,TRBJ2-5,NA,CASSLSGGAETQYF
TRBV20-1,TRBJ2-3,NA,CSASMGITDTQYF
TRBV4-1,TRBJ2-2,TRBD1,CASRGTGGFNTGELFF
TRBV5-1,TRBJ1-1,NA,CASSSLGPMNTEAFF
TRBV20-1,TRBJ2-5,NA,CSAPPGHRQETQYF
TRBV5-1,TRBJ2-5,TRBD1,CASSRQGEETQYF
TRBV5-1,TRBJ2-4,TRBD2,CASSLSSGRPKNIQYF
TRBV12-3/TRBV12-4,TRBJ1-2,TRBD1,CASTPPGQGFNYGYTF
TRBV20-1,TRBJ2-3,NA,CSARDSQTSTDTQYF
TRBV24-1,TRBJ2-5,NA,CATSADGRQETQYF
TRBV3-1,TRBJ2-7,TRBD2,CASSQEGTSGAPYEQYF
TRBV12-3/TRBV12-4,TRBJ2-5,NA,CASSPRRGAGETQYF
TRBV5-1,TRBJ1-2,NA,CASSSAGFTYGYTF
TRBV7-8,TRBJ2-1,NA,CASSLAATAERTPYNEQFF
TRBV10-3,TRBJ2-3,NA,CAISDKTSLLLYF
TRBV4-1,TRBJ2-2,TRBD1,CASSLTGGSTGELFF
TRBV29-1,TRBJ1-5,TRBD1,CSAGQGNQPQHF
TRBV12-3/TRBV12-4,TRBJ1-5,NA,CASSLESGGGSNQPQHF